A single sample gave rise to the 21 T cell receptor beta chains below, sequenced in a study of blood T cell repertoires in COVID-19. Data came from immunoSEQ multiplex PCR; TCRdb stores just in-frame clones and leaves some out. The data show some 200,000 clones, about 83% seen once. Sequencing input: peripheral blood. The receptors stem from a woman under 40 with COVID-19, enrolled during active disease.

The rearrangement uses TRBV3-1 (or the pseudogene TRBV3-2) and TRBJ2-7; D not resolved. CDR3 length equals 13 residues. The V gene's germline CDR1 is LGHDT and CDR2 YNNKEL (reference sequence). Trimming stripped 0 bases from V and 7 bases from J, with 10 bases between. The CDR3 sequence is CASSQDTPWEQYF. CDR3 sequence (DNA): TGTGCCAGCAGCCAAGACACTCCGTGGGAGCAGTACTTC.

The chain links TRBV6-2 or TRBV6-3 to TRBJ2-5; 9 bases fit TRBD2. J was trimmed by 1 base and V by 2 bases; bases with no gene match: 8. Germline CDR1 is MNHEY and CDR2 is SVGEGT. The CDR3 length is 17 residues. The CDR3 bases are TGTGCCAGCAGTTACGAAATGACTAGCGGCCCCCAAGAGACCCAGTACTTC. This sequence encodes CASSYEMTSGPQETQYF.

This clone was picked up a small number of times. The chain recombines TRBV12-3 or TRBV12-4 with TRBJ1-1, with 7 bases matching TRBD1. The CDR3 extends over 13 amino acids. The J segment lost 1 base and the V segment lost 10 bases, leaving 6 bases of the junction unmatched. The CDR3 DNA reads as TGTGCCATCTCGACAGGGAGGAACACTGAAGCTTTCTTT. Translating gives CAISTGRNTEAFF.

This clone was recorded only once. The chain links TRBV19 to TRBJ1-2, with D hard to call. CDR1 is LNHDA and CDR2 is SQIVND in the germline V gene (reference sequence). CDR3 length: 17 amino acids. V gave up 6 bases and J gave up 1 base, with 21 bases separating them. CDR3 in amino acids: CASSPPQTTSLNYGYTF. The CDR3 nucleotides are TGTGCCAGTAGCCCGCCCCAGACGACAAGTCTTAACTATGGCTACACCTTC.

V and J are TRBV3-1 (or the pseudogene TRBV3-2) and TRBJ2-7, with TRBD1 identical over 7 bases. There are 13 residues in the CDR3. Germline CDR1 reads LGHDT; CDR2 reads YNNKEL (reference sequence). After removal of 4 bases from V and 5 bases from J, the junction contained 5 bases not matched to a gene. CDR3 nucleotide sequence: TGTGCCAGCAGCCGTGACAGGGTTGACGAGCAGTACTTC. Its translation is CASSRDRVDEQYF.

This clone has only a few counts. The chain has TRBV14 and TRBJ1-1; D remains ambiguous. Per germline, CDR1 SGHDN and CDR2 FVKESK. This CDR3 is built from 14 residues. Trimming removed 2 bases from V and 1 base from J, with 8 bases in between. CDR3 nucleotides: TGTGCCAGCAGCCAATATGCAGGGAACACTGAAGCTTTCTTT. Encoded protein: CASSQYAGNTEAFF.

The rearrangement links TRBV27 to TRBJ2-1; D may be TRBD2 (7 bases). V gave up 6 bases and J gave up 7 bases, with 22 bases separating them. CDR1 MNHEY and CDR2 SMNVEV come from the germline V gene (reference sequence). This CDR3 spans 16 amino acids. The CDR3 region is CASRRGRGGAGNEQFF. The CDR3 DNA follows: TGTGCCAGCAGACGGGGTAGAGGGGGGGCTGGTAATGAGCAGTTCTTC.

The chain links TRBV6-5 to TRBJ2-1, with 10 positions matching TRBD1. V trimming: 2 bases; J trimming: 8 bases; junction bases outside the gene matches: 3. Germline CDR1 is MNHEY and CDR2 is SVGAGI. There are 14 residues in the CDR3. The CDR3 spells CASSYRDRGDEQFF. CDR3 nucleotides: TGTGCCAGCAGTTACAGGGACAGGGGTGATGAGCAGTTCTTC.

V usage is TRBV15 and J usage is TRBJ1-3; 9 positions agree with TRBD1. J was trimmed by 3 bases and V by 8 bases; bases with no gene match: 8. Germline values: CDR1 LNHNV, CDR2 YYDKDF (reference sequence). The CDR3 extends over 15 amino acids. The CDR3 DNA is TGTGCCACCCCCCCGGGACAGGGTTTTGGAAACACCATATATTTT. Its translation: CATPPGQGFGNTIYF.

The V gene is TRBV9, the J gene TRBJ1-6; tentatively, D is TRBD1 (5 bases). V shed 0 bases and J shed 7 bases, with 14 bases lying between them. CDR1 and CDR2 (germline): SGDLS, YYNGEE. There are 16 residues in the CDR3. The CDR3 DNA reads TGTGCCAGCAGCGTAGACGGGGGTGGGCTAAATTCACCCCTCCACTTT. Its translation is CASSVDGGGLNSPLHF. The entire variable domain, with the rest obtained from reference TRBV9 and TRBJ1-6, is as follows: DSGVTQTPKHLITATGQRVTLRCSPRSGDLSVYWYQQSLDQGLQFLIQYYNGEERAKGNILERFSAQQFPDLHSELNLSSLELGDSALYFCASSVDGGGLNSPLHFGNGTRLTVT.

With respect to this clone: Given a much more abundant clone one base away, this may be a read error. This chain connects TRBV3-1 (or the pseudogene TRBV3-2) to TRBJ1-2; TRBD1 agrees at 7 bases. Trimming at V came to 6 bases and at J to 3 bases, leaving 4 bases not matched to a gene. This CDR3 region has 13 residues. Germline CDR1 and CDR2: LGHDT and YNNKEL (reference sequence). The CDR3 DNA is TGTGCCAGCAGGACCGGGACAGACTATGGCTACACCTTC. As protein: CASRTGTDYGYTF.

The rearrangement uses TRBV27 and TRBJ2-6; D is undetermined. The CDR3 is 15 residues long. With 6 bases removed from V and 0 bases from J, the gap between germline ends came to 9 bases. Germline CDR1 and CDR2: MNHEY and SMNVEV (reference sequence). This chain's CDR3 is CASSSLSSGANVLTF. CDR3 DNA: TGTGCCAGCAGCTCATTGAGCTCTGGGGCCAACGTCCTGACTTTC.

This clone appeared a few times. The V gene is TRBV5-1, the J gene TRBJ1-2; tentative D call: TRBD1 (5 bases). This CDR3 spans 14 amino acids. V shed 0 bases and J shed 7 bases, with 13 bases lying between them. Germline V gene sequence: CDR1 SGHRS, CDR2 YFSETQ. Here the CDR3 reads CASSLGSQGGGYTF. CDR3 in DNA: TGCGCCAGCAGCTTGGGGTCCCAGGGCGGTGGCTACACCTTC. Filled out from reference TRBV5-1 and TRBJ1-2, the complete variable domain reads KAGVTQTPRYLIKTRGQQVTLSCSPISGHRSVSWYQQTPGQGLQFLFEYFSETQRNKGNFPGRFSGRQFSNSRSEMNVSTLELGDSALYLCASSLGSQGGGYTFGSGTRLTVV.

Only a few counts were recorded for this clone. The chain uses TRBV10-3 and TRBJ2-7, with 14 bases identical to TRBD2. Germline CDR1 ENHRY, CDR2 SYGVKD. The V segment lost 2 bases and the J segment 6 bases; nucleotides outside the gene matches: 6. The CDR3 totals 16 residues. The CDR3 spells CAISERGTSGSSEQYF. In nucleotides, the CDR3 is TGTGCCATCAGTGAGCGGGGGACTAGCGGGAGCAGCGAGCAGTACTTC.

In DNA form, the CDR3 reads TGTGCCAGCAGCCCTGGGACTAGCGGGAGGGTAAGATGGAACACCGGGGAGCTGTTTTTT. It specifies CASSPGTSGRVRWNTGELFF. V is TRBV3-1 (or the pseudogene TRBV3-2) and J is TRBJ2-2, with 16 bases identical to TRBD2. V lost 4 bases to trimming and J lost 1 base; unmatched junction nucleotides: 9. The germline V gene encodes CDR1 LGHDT and CDR2 YNNKEL (reference sequence). The CDR3 totals 20 residues.

The genes are TRBV28 and TRBJ2-1; D perhaps matches TRBD1 (6 bases). From germline, CDR1 is MDHEN and CDR2 SYDVKM. V was trimmed by 7 bases and J by 8 bases, leaving 18 bases between them. CDR3 length equals 14 residues. This CDR3 reads CASTPVGQSDEQFF. CDR3 coding DNA: TGTGCCAGCACCCCTGTCGGACAGTCCGATGAGCAGTTCTTC. Full variable domain (missing parts from reference TRBV28 and TRBJ2-1): DVKVTQSSRYLVKRTGEKVFLECVQDMDHENMFWYRQDPGLGLRLIYFSYDVKMKEKGDIPEGYSVSREKKERFSLILESASTNQTSMYLCASTPVGQSDEQFFGPGTRLTVL.

This chain connects TRBV2 to TRBJ2-1, with 7 bases matching TRBD2. The CDR3 has 14 amino acids. The germline V gene has CDR1 SNHLY and CDR2 FYNNEI. V shed 6 bases and J 0 bases; nucleotides not matched to a gene: 2. CDR3 in DNA: TGTGCCAGCAGACTAGCGAGCTCCTACAATGAGCAGTTCTTC. Translation gives CASRLASSYNEQFF.

A single count supports this clone. J is TRBJ1-5 and V is TRBV27; D is possibly TRBD1 (5 bases). The length of the CDR3 is 17 residues. Germline lookup yields CDR1 MNHEY and CDR2 SMNVEV (reference sequence). V was shortened by 1 base and J by 0 bases, with 13 bases between the two germline ends. This chain's CDR3 is CASSLYPGRGSNQPQHF. CDR3 in DNA: TGTGCCAGCAGTTTATACCCAGGTAGGGGTAGCAATCAGCCCCAGCATTTT.

The V and J genes are TRBV9 and TRBJ1-3, with TRBD1 matching 12 bases. CDR3 length: 19 amino acids. J lost 0 bases, V lost 2 bases, and 9 bases had no gene match. The germline V gene encodes CDR1 SGDLS and CDR2 YYNGEE. CDR3 region: CASSVSTGQGAFSGNTIYF. The CDR3 nucleotides read TGTGCCAGCAGCGTTTCGACGGGACAGGGGGCCTTCTCTGGAAACACCATATATTTT.

This clone was observed a single time. The genes are TRBV19 and TRBJ2-1; maybe TRBD2 (7 bases). The CDR3 is 16 residues long. The germline V gene has CDR1 LNHDA and CDR2 SQIVND (reference sequence). V dropped 5 bases and J dropped 6 bases, with 20 bases sitting between them. CDR3 bases: TGTGCCAGTAGTGCTTACTCTAGGGGGGGGCCCAATGAGCAGTTCTTC. It translates to CASSAYSRGGPNEQFF.

The rearrangement links TRBV6-2 or TRBV6-3 to TRBJ2-3, with TRBD2 matching 12 bases. V trimming: 4 bases; J trimming: 2 bases; junction bases outside the gene matches: 4. CDR1 and CDR2 from the germline V gene are MNHEY and SVGEGT. The CDR3 spans 16 residues. CDR3 sequence reads: CASSFLAGGFTDTQYF. CDR3 sequence (DNA): TGTGCCAGCAGTTTCCTAGCGGGGGGGTTCACAGATACGCAGTATTTT.